This TCR beta chain was documented in a study of blood T cell repertoires in COVID-19. Whole-study context: The cDNA or gDNA used as material had been derived from T cells, B-cell-depleted T cells, or PBMCs.

Original processing notes: Estimates of nucleated cell counts were drawn from the amplification of reference gene primers. TCRdb's table, derived via immunoSEQ multiplex PCR, lists solely in-frame clones and lacks some. D and trimming come from the DNA, and the V and J calls and clone size come from that table. The table has under 250,000 clones, about four fifths seen once. Germline V CDR1 and CDR2: MNHEY, SVGAGI. J was trimmed by 6 bases and V by 4 bases; bases with no gene match: 5. The CDR3 runs to 14 residues. This sequence originates from a man at least 80 years old with acute or convalescent COVID-19. This chain connects TRBV6-5 to TRBJ2-2, with TRBD1 identical over 7 bases. The sequenced material came from peripheral blood. CDR3 sequence reads: CASSLDRVSGELFF. CDR3 coding DNA: TGTGCCAGCAGTTTAGACAGGGTTTCCGGGGAGCTGTTTTTT.